The entry that follows covers one T cell receptor (beta chain) sequence. Its antigen is currently not known. No much larger clone is present one base from it, and per-base qualities are unavailable. The record originates from a study of beta chain features in type 1 diabetes (dated by TCRdb to 2017 to 2018). Describing the broader study: Mean age, gender distribution, total cell number and subset yield did not differ between patients and healthy donors. Across all samples, approximately 98,000,000 sorted cells were examined, and cell number per subset correlated strongly with RNA yield. In the study, recently diagnosed type 1 diabetes patients and matched healthy donors were compared on the TCRB repertoires of their sorted circulating CD4+ T cell subsets. Regulatory and stem cell-like memory subsets were obtained from only 8 patients and roughly 8 healthy donors, while naive and central memory subsets were obtained from all 30 or so donors.

The paper as a whole reports these results and caveats: Naive, central memory and regulatory TCRB repertoires appeared to be more similar among patients than among healthy donors. Because cDNA was sequenced instead of genomic DNA, highly expressing activated cells could be over-represented, though the groups showed no difference in activation or CD3 levels. A moderate but significant shortening of TCRB CDR3 length was observed in type 1 diabetes patients in all four CD4+ subsets. Shorter templates might be favored by PCR, yet because patient and control samples were amplified and corrected together, any such skew would affect both groups equally. Fewer insertions and more nucleotide deletions at VDJ recombination sites were observed in patients with type 1 diabetes, implying thymic rearrangement abnormalities. Only small numbers of individuals were included in the HLA sub-analyses, which left unresolved whether HLA type had any influence on TCRB rearrangement.

From each donor, a single peripheral blood sample of about 116 mL on average was drawn into heparinised tubes. Naive, central memory, regulatory and stem cell-like memory CD4+ T cells were sorted on a BD FACSAria II using a panel including CD45RO, CCR7, CD25, CD127, CD95 and CD27. A purity above 95% was achieved for all sorted populations. Right away, PBMCs were isolated by Lymphoprep density gradient centrifugation and were stained directly, with no culture step. So that batch effects would be minimized, each experiment stained and sorted samples in pairs, pairing one healthy donor with one patient. The entire amount of isolated RNA was reverse transcribed using the High Capacity cDNA Reverse Transcription Kit, so the sequenced TCRB transcripts were expressed ones. Deep immunoSEQ sequencing was applied to naive, central memory and regulatory T cell samples, giving an average of roughly 3.5 million total reads per sample. After sorted cells were lysed in RLT buffer, RNA was extracted with DNase-treated RNeasy Micro or Mini kits, with the choice depending on cell number. Each cell subset was processed on its own to prevent cross-contamination, while patient and healthy donor samples were processed together. The immunoSEQ multiplex PCR was used to amplify TCRB sequences from cDNA, generating 87-bp fragments that spanned the CDR3 region. Amplicons were sequenced on the Illumina HiSeq platform. The paper's processing steps were these. PCR bias was computationally corrected using synthetic template baselines, reads within Hamming distance 2 were collapsed, and singletons that could not be merged were discarded. By aligning reads against IMGT, V, D and J genes, CDR3 length, and insertions or deletions at six rearrangement sites were assigned. Within each subset, clonotype counts were normalized to sorted cell number, after which true diversity and Gini coefficients were computed with the tcR R package. Repertoire sharing was quantified using the overlap coefficient calculated on TCRB nucleotide sequences. As a proxy for the pre-selection repertoire, out-of-frame TCRB sequences from naive cells were analyzed. As stored in TCRdb, this immuneACCESS dataset retains in-frame rearrangements with V and J assigned. A fraction of the clones does not appear; measured against another copy, unresolved V genes explain less than half of the discrepancy, and the remainder lacks a known reason. The V and J calls and clone size were taken over from that table, and D and trimming were inferred from the DNA. Here the sample has 900,000 or so clones; about 17% occur a single time. The ten most abundant clones make up 0.023% of the sample.

The receptor was derived from a woman between 18 and 29 years old in good health. Sequences were obtained from naive CD4+ T cells from blood. The sample's cell subset or site label, decoded: true naive CD4+ T cells.

Read as DNA, the sequence is TGTGCCAGCGGCTTCACCCCAGGACAGGGGATAGAGCAGTACTTC. Translation gives CASGFTPGQGIEQYF. This chain is built from TRBV28 and TRBJ2-7; 9 of the junction bases match TRBD1. The CDR3, from cysteine to phenylalanine, totals 15 residues. The read is trimmed to its CDR3 DNA, 45 bases read in frame from base 1. The germline V gene specifies MDHEN as CDR1 and SYDVKM as CDR2. V ends up 8 bases short and J 7 bases short, with an unmatched junction base count of 15.